This TCR beta chain was profiled in a study of chemoradiotherapy in HPV16-positive cancers. Study-level results: Only a couple of HPV16-positive patients supplied the functional HPV-specificity definition. In HPV16-positive patients, HPV-responsive T-cell expansion tracked better recurrence-free survival. Non-HPV-specific T cells did not expand in tumors during treatment, whereas candidate HPV-specific clones and E7-related motifs did.

This CDR3 has 16 residues. Germline lookup yields CDR1 LNHDA and CDR2 SQIVND (reference sequence). V was shortened by 8 bases and J by 1 base, with 18 bases between the two germline ends. Over chemoradiotherapy, repertoires were sampled more than once. Produced via immunoSEQ multiplex PCR; TCRdb's table is partial and in-frame only. There are about 32,000 clones in the sample; around 88% occur only once, and approximately 5% lies in the top ten. Notes on this clone: Its target is not known.

The starting material was blood, obtained from a patient who underwent chemoradiotherapy. This chain joins TRBV19 and TRBJ1-3; D ambiguous. The clonotype originates from a human donor with HPV-associated anogenital cancer. DNA for the CDR3: TGTGCCAGTCAGCAATCACACCGGGGTTCTGGAAACACCATATATTTT. This sequence encodes CASQQSHRGSGNTIYF.